This T cell receptor (beta chain) was sequenced during a study of beta chain features in type 1 diabetes. Study observations and caveats: Moderate but significant shortening of TCRB CDR3s was recorded in all four CD4+ subsets from Type 1 diabetes patients.

This clone showed up just a few times. Its antigen is not known. Every isolated RNA sample was fully reverse transcribed, so sequencing captured expressed TCRB transcripts. About 3.4 million reads per sample on average were obtained from naive, central memory and regulatory T cell samples. Libraries were prepared by immunoSEQ multiplex PCR; TCRdb keeps only in-frame clonotypes and omits some of them. Of 300,000 to 450,000 clones in the sample, roughly 13% were seen once. The CDR3 is made up of 11 amino acids. Trimming took 9 bases from V and 5 from J; bases not matched to a gene: 2. In germline, CDR1 is LNHDA, CDR2 SQIVND (reference sequence).

Sequencing input: naive CD4+ T cells from blood. The source is a young woman with type 1 diabetes. The rearrangement uses TRBV19 and TRBJ2-5; 8 bases map to TRBD2. CDR3 coding DNA: TGTGCCAGCCGACTAGCGGAGACCCAGTACTTC. The encoded protein is CASRLAETQYF.